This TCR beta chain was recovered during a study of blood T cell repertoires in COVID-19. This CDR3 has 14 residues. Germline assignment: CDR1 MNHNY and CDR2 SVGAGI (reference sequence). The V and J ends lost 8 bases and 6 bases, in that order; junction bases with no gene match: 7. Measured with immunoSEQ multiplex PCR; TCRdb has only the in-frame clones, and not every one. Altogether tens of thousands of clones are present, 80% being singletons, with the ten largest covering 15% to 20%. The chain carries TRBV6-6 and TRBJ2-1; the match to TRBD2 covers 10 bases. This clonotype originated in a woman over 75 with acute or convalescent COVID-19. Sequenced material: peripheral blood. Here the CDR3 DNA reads TGTGCCAGCGGCCTAGCGGGAGTCCCCAATGAGCAGTTCTTC. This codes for CASGLAGVPNEQFF.